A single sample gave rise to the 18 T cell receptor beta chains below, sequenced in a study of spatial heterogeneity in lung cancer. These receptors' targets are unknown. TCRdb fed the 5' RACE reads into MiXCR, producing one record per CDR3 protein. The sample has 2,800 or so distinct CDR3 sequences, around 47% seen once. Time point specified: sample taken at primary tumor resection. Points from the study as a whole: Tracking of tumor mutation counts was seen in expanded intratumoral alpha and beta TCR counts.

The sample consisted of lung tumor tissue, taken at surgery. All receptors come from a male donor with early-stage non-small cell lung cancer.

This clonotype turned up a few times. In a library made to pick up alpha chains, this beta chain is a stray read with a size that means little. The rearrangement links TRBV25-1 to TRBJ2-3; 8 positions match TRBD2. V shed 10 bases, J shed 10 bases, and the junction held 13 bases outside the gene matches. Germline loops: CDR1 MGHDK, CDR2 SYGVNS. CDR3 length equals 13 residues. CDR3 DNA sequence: TGTGCCACCTCCGAGCGGGAGAGGATATCGCAGTATTTT. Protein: CATSERERISQYF.

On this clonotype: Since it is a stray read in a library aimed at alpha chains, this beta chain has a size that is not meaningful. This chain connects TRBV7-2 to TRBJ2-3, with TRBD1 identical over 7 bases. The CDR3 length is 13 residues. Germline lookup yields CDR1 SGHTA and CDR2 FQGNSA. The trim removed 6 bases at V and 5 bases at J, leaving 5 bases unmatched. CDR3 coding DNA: TGTGCCAGCAGGAGGGGGCCAGGAGATACGCAGTATTTT. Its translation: CASRRGPGDTQYF.

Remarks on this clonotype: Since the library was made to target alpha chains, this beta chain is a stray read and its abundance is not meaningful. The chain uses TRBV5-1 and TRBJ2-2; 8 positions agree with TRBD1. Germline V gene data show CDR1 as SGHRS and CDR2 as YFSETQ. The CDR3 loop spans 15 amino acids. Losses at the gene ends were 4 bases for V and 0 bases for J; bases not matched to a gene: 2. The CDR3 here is CASSPGGANTGELFF. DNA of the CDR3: TGCGCCAGCAGCCCAGGGGGCGCGAACACCGGGGAGCTGTTTTTT.

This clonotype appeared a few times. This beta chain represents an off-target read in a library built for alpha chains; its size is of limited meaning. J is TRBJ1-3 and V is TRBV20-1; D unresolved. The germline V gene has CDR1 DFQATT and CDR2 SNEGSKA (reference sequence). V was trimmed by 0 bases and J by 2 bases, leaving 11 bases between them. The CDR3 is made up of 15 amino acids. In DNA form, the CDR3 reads TGCAGTGCTAGAGATCTCGTCTCTCCTGGAAACACCATATATTTT. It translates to CSARDLVSPGNTIYF.

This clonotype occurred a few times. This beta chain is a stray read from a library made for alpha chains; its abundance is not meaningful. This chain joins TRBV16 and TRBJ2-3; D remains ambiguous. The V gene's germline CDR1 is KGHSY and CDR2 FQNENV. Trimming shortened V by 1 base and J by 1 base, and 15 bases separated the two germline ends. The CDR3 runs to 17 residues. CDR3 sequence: CASSQFDQRQRTDTQYF. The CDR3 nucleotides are TGTGCCAGCAGCCAATTCGACCAGCGACAACGCACAGATACGCAGTATTTT.

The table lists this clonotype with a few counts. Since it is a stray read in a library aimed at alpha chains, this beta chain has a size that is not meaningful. This CDR3 is CASSWRRGAESPLHF. The CDR3 coding sequence is TGTGCCAGCAGCTGGCGCCGGGGGGCAGAATCACCCCTCCACTTT. The chain combines TRBV5-4 with TRBJ1-6; the D gene is possibly TRBD1 (6 bases). Trimming took 3 bases from V and 10 from J, leaving 17 bases between them. Germline CDR1 reads SGHNT; CDR2 reads YYREEE (reference sequence). The CDR3 is 15 amino acids.

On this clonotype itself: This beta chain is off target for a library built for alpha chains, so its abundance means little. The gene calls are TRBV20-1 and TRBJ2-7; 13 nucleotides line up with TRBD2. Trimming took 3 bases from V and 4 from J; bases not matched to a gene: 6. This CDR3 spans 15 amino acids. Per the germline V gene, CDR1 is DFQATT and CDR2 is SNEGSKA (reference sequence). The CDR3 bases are TGCAGTGCTAGGTCGACTAGCGGGGGGACGTACGAGCAGTACTTC. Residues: CSARSTSGGTYEQYF.

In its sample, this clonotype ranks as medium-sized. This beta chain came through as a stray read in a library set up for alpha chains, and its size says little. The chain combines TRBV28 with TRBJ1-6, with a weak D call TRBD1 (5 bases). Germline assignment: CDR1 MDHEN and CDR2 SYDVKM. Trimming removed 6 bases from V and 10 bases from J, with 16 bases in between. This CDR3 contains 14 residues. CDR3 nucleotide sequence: TGTGCCAGCAGACGACAGAGTTCGGGCTCACCCCTCCACTTT. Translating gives CASRRQSSGSPLHF.

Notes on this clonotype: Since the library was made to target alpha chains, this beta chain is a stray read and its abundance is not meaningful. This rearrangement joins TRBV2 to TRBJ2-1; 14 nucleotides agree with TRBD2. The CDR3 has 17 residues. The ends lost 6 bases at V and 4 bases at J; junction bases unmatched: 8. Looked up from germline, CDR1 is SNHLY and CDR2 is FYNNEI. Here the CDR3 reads CASRGLAGGLSYNEQFF. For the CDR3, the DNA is TGTGCCAGCAGAGGACTAGCGGGAGGCCTATCTTACAATGAGCAGTTCTTC.

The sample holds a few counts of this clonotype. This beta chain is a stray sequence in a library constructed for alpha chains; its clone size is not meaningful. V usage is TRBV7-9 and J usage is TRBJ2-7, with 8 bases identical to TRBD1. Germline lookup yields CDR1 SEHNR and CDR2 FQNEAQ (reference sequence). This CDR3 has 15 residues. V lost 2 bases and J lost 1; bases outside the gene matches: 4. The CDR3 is CASSLLTGGSYEQYF. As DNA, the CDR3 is TGTGCCAGCAGCTTACTCACAGGGGGGTCCTACGAGCAGTACTTC.

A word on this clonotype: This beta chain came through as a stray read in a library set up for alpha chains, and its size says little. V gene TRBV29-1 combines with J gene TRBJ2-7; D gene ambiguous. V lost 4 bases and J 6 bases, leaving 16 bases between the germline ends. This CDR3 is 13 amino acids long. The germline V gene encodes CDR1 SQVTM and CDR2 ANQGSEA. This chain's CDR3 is CSVGVENRGEQYF. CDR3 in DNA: TGCAGCGTTGGGGTGGAGAATCGAGGCGAGCAGTACTTC.

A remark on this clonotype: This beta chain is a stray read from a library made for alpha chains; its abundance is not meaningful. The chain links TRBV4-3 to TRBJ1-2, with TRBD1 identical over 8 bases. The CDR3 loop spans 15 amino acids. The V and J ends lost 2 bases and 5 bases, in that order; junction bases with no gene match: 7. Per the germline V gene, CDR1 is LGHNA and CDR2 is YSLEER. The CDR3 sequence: CASSQTGTGLYGYTF. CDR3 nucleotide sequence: TGCGCCAGCAGCCAAACCGGGACAGGATTGTATGGCTACACCTTC.

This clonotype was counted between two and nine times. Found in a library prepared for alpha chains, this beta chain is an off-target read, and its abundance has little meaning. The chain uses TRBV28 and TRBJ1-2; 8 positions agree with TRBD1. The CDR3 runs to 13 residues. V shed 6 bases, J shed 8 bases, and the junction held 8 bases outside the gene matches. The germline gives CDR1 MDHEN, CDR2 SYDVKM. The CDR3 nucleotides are TGTGCCAGCAGCATGGGACAGGAAGACGGCTACACCTTC. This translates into CASSMGQEDGYTF.

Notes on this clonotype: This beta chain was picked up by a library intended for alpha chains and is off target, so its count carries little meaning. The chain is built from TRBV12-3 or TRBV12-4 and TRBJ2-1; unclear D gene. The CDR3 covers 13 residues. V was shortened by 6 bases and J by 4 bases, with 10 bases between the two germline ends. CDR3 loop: CASSSTSYNEQFF. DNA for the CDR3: TGTGCCAGCAGCTCGACGTCTTACAATGAGCAGTTCTTC.

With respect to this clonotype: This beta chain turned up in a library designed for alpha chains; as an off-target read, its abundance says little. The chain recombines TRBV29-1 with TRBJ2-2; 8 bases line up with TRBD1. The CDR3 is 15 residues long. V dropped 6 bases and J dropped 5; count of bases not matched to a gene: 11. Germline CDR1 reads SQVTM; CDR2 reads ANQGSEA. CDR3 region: CSVPRTGPGTGELFF. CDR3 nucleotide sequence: TGCAGCGTCCCCCGGACAGGGCCGGGGACCGGGGAGCTGTTTTTT.

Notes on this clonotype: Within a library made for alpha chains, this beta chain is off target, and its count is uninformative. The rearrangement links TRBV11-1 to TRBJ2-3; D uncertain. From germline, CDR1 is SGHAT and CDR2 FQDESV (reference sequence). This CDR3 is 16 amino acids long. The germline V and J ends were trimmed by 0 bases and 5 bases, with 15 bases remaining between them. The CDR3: CASSLAAGFVGDTQYF. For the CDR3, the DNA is TGTGCCAGCAGCTTAGCTGCAGGTTTCGTAGGAGATACGCAGTATTTT.

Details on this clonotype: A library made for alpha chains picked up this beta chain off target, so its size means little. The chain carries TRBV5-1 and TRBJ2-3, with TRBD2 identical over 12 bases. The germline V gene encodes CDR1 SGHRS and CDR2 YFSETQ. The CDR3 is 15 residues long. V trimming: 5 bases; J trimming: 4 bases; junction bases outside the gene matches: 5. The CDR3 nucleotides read TGCGCCAGCAGAAAGACTAGCGGGAGATCAGATACGCAGTATTTT. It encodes CASRKTSGRSDTQYF. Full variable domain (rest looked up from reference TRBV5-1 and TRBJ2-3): KAGVTQTPRYLIKTRGQQVTLSCSPISGHRSVSWYQQTPGQGLQFLFEYFSETQRNKGNFPGRFSGRQFSNSRSEMNVSTLELGDSALYLCASRKTSGRSDTQYFGPGTRLTVL.

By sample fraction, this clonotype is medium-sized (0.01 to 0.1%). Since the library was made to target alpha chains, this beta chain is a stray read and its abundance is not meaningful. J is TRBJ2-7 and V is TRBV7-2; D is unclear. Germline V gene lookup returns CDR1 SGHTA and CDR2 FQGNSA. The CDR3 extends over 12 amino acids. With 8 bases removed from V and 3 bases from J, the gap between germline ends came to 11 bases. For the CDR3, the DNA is TGTGCCAGCGGATCACAGCTCTACGAGCAGTACTTC. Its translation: CASGSQLYEQYF.